These T cell receptor beta chains were read from a single sample in a study of blood T cell repertoires in COVID-19. Sequenced by immunoSEQ multiplex PCR; TCRdb stores in-frame clones only, minus some. The repertoire consists of approximately 150,000 clones, with about 86% occurring once and the leading ten covering roughly 3.3%. The sequenced material came from peripheral blood. The receptors were sampled from a man aged 65 to 85 with acute or convalescent COVID-19. Both conserved end residues are part of each CDR3. The D gene is left open where the match is weak. Clone size is given for some rows only: seen once, a few or many times, or a class if the clone is expanded.

TRBV7-9	.	TRBJ2-1	.	CASSFGTQTGHNEQFF	TGTGCCAGCAGCTTTGGGACACAAACCGGCCACAATGAGCAGTTCTTC
TRBV7-2	.	TRBJ2-2	once	CASSPYRSAGELFF	TGTGCCAGCAGCCCTTACCGGTCGGCCGGGGAGCTGTTTTTT
TRBV7-3	TRBD2	TRBJ2-3	.	CASSFLILAGESTDTQYF	TGTGCCAGCAGCTTCCTTATACTAGCGGGGGAGTCTACAGATACGCAGTATTTT
TRBV18	TRBD1	TRBJ1-1	.	CASSPGQPNTEAFF	TGTGCCAGCTCACCGGGACAGCCGAACACTGAAGCTTTCTTT
TRBV30	.	TRBJ2-1	.	CAPRGNEQFF	TGTGCCCCGCGTGGCAATGAGCAGTTCTTC
TRBV4-1	.	TRBJ2-4	.	CASSHPRARDFINIQYF	TGCGCCAGCAGCCATCCGAGGGCCCGGGACTTCATCAACATTCAGTACTTC
TRBV7-9	TRBD2	TRBJ2-1	.	CASRGLAGVDNEQFF	TGTGCCAGCAGGGGACTAGCGGGAGTGGACAATGAGCAGTTCTTC
TRBV19	.	TRBJ2-5	few	CASSTGSKETQYF	TGTGCCAGTAGTACCGGGAGTAAAGAGACCCAGTACTTC
TRBV11-3	.	TRBJ2-5	once	CASARGGAQETQYF	TGTGCCAGCGCGAGGGGGGGGGCCCAAGAGACCCAGTACTTC
TRBV7-9	TRBD2	TRBJ2-5	.	CASSLMGRGVRETQYF	TGTGCCAGCAGCTTAATGGGGAGGGGTGTCCGTGAGACCCAGTACTTC
TRBV14	.	TRBJ2-2	.	CASTKLGATGELFF	TGTGCCAGCACCAAATTAGGGGCCACCGGGGAGCTGTTTTTT
TRBV6-5	TRBD1	TRBJ2-5	.	CASKRTGAETQYF	TGTGCCAGCAAACGGACAGGGGCAGAGACCCAGTACTTC
TRBV11-2	TRBD2	TRBJ2-3	.	CASSLRLAGGGADTQYF	TGTGCCAGCAGCTTGAGGCTAGCGGGAGGAGGCGCAGATACGCAGTATTTT
TRBV28	.	TRBJ1-5	.	CASSLLDFNQPQHF	TGTGCCAGCAGTTTGCTAGACTTCAATCAGCCCCAGCATTTT
TRBV19	TRBD1	TRBJ2-7	.	CASSVDRGRYEQYF	TGTGCCAGTAGTGTGGACAGGGGACGATACGAGCAGTACTTC
TRBV7-2	.	TRBJ2-3	few	CASSWGGLSTDTQYF	TGTGCCAGCAGCTGGGGGGGGCTGAGCACAGATACGCAGTATTTT
TRBV5-1	TRBD2	TRBJ2-3	.	CASSPGTSGSTDTQYF	TGCGCCAGCAGCCCCGGGACTAGCGGGAGCACAGATACGCAGTATTTT
TRBV7-8	.	TRBJ2-7	.	CASSSPEAGRIYEQYF	TGTGCCAGCAGCTCTCCCGAGGCGGGGCGAATCTACGAGCAGTACTTC
TRBV14	TRBD1	TRBJ2-7	.	CASSLRTGRSYEQYF	TGTGCCAGCAGCCTCCGGACAGGGAGGTCCTACGAGCAGTACTTC
TRBV10-3	TRBD2	TRBJ2-1	.	CAISEAGGYNEQFF	TGTGCCATCAGTGAGGCGGGAGGATATAATGAGCAGTTCTTC
TRBV7-9	TRBD1	TRBJ2-2	few	CASSRRQGHNTGELFF	TGTGCCAGCAGCCGTAGACAGGGCCATAACACCGGGGAGCTGTTTTTT
TRBV27	TRBD1	TRBJ2-7	.	CASSLVSDRGDEQYF	TGTGCCAGCAGCCTAGTGTCGGACAGGGGAGACGAGCAGTACTTC
TRBV5-1	.	TRBJ2-1	.	CASSLGLTGEQFF	TGCGCCAGCAGCTTGGGTCTAACGGGTGAGCAGTTCTTC
TRBV7-2	TRBD2	TRBJ2-5	.	CASSSSSGRGRETQYF	TGTGCCAGCAGCTCCTCTAGCGGGAGAGGGAGAGAGACCCAGTACTTC
TRBV28	TRBD2	TRBJ2-1	.	CASSSWQGLAGNEQFF	TGTGCCAGCAGTTCGTGGCAAGGACTAGCGGGGAATGAGCAGTTCTTC
TRBV21-1	.	TRBJ2-7	.	CASKWTGGCEQYF	TGTGCCAGCAAATGGACAGGGGGATGCGAGCAGTACTTC
TRBV6-2/TRBV6-3	TRBD1	TRBJ1-5	few	CASSYGSTGGGSNQPQHF	TGTGCCAGCAGTTATGGGTCTACAGGGGGTGGTAGCAATCAGCCCCAGCATTTT
TRBV11-2	TRBD1	TRBJ1-1	.	CASSPRTGAITEAFF	TGTGCCAGCAGCCCACGGACAGGGGCAATTACTGAAGCTTTCTTT
TRBV10-3	.	TRBJ1-3	.	CAISASRDGNTIYF	TGTGCCATCAGTGCCTCCCGGGATGGAAACACCATATATTTT
TRBV3-1/TRBV3-2	TRBD2	TRBJ2-3	.	CASSQGGLGPDTQYF	TGTGCCAGCAGCCAAGGGGGACTAGGTCCAGATACGCAGTATTTT
TRBV30	TRBD2	TRBJ2-2	.	CAWSAGLAGTGELFF	TGTGCCTGGAGTGCCGGACTAGCGGGGACCGGGGAGCTGTTTTTT
TRBV9	.	TRBJ1-2	.	CASSVDRGRRNGYTF	TGTGCCAGCAGCGTAGATAGAGGGAGGAGAAATGGCTACACCTTC
TRBV10-3	TRBD2	TRBJ2-1	.	CAISSSGGPEGEQFF	TGTGCCATCAGTAGTTCGGGAGGGCCTGAGGGTGAGCAGTTCTTC
TRBV7-9	TRBD1	TRBJ2-7	.	CASSVQGYEQYF	TGTGCCAGCAGCGTACAGGGGTACGAGCAGTACTTC
TRBV28	TRBD2	TRBJ2-5	many	CASSTLAVETQYF	TGTGCCAGCAGTACACTAGCGGTAGAGACCCAGTACTTC
TRBV5-5	.	TRBJ1-5	.	CASSATGYSNQPQHF	TGTGCCAGCAGCGCGACAGGTTATAGCAATCAGCCCCAGCATTTT
TRBV30	TRBD2	TRBJ2-1	once	CACPRTSDLHEQFF	TGTGCCTGCCCGAGGACTAGCGACTTACATGAGCAGTTCTTC
TRBV28	TRBD2	TRBJ2-5	.	CASSPPGRVGETQYF	TGTGCCAGCAGTCCCCCCGGGAGGGTTGGCGAGACCCAGTACTTC
TRBV28	TRBD1	TRBJ1-5	.	CASRRTGGRGQPQHF	TGTGCCAGCAGGCGAACAGGGGGCAGAGGTCAGCCCCAGCATTTT
TRBV2	TRBD2	TRBJ2-5	.	CASSGGTSGRDQETQYF	TGTGCCAGCAGTGGGGGGACTAGCGGGAGAGACCAAGAGACCCAGTACTTC
TRBV7-9	.	TRBJ1-2	.	CASSFYLEAAPYGYTF	TGTGCCAGCAGCTTTTATCTAGAGGCAGCACCCTATGGCTACACCTTC
TRBV5-1	.	TRBJ2-1	.	CASSLGPVYNEQFF	TGCGCCAGCAGCTTGGGTCCGGTGTACAATGAGCAGTTCTTC
TRBV7-2	TRBD1	TRBJ1-4	.	CASSSPSFRDSAEKLFF	TGTGCCAGCAGCTCCCCTTCCTTCCGGGACAGTGCCGAAAAACTGTTTTTT
TRBV6-2/TRBV6-3	.	TRBJ1-6	.	CASSRVSSSYNSPLHF	TGTGCCAGCAGTCGAGTATCAAGCTCCTATAATTCACCCCTCCACTTT
TRBV18	.	TRBJ1-4	.	CASSPAGNGNNEKLFF	TGTGCCAGCTCACCAGCAGGGAATGGGAATAATGAAAAACTGTTTTTT
TRBV7-9	.	TRBJ1-3	.	CATLGNTIYF	TGTGCCACACTCGGAAACACCATATATTTT